A selection of T cell receptor beta chains follows, all from one sample in a study of vaccination and CD4 T cells after COVID-19. These receptors are not linked to any known antigen. In TCRdb, the PCR reads were re-called with MiXCR into one record per CDR3 protein. The data show some 21,000 distinct CDR3 sequences, under 65% seen once. This specimen was CD4+ T cells from blood, cultured in vitro, taken after SARS-CoV-2 vaccination. These receptors were obtained from a human donor who received a COVID-19 vaccine. Both conserved end residues are part of each CDR3.

v_gene,CDR3aa
TRBV18,CASPLGDQETQYF
TRBV20-1,CSARPLDSDFNYGYTF
TRBV30,CAWSSGGSRRQYF
TRBV2,CASSDGQGYTEAFF
TRBV20-1,CSAEGDYEQYF
TRBV5-1,CASSLGGHPQETQYF
TRBV5-1,CASITRGTQYF
TRBV2,CASTLSGGSSSYEQYF
TRBV19,CASSISGQGIYGYTF
TRBV30,CAWSARGFRNQPQHF
TRBV5-1,CASSLAVFTYEQYF
TRBV6-1,CASSPGHF
TRBV6-1,CASGERSGNTIYF
TRBV18,CASSQGQGAFDTQYF
TRBV19,CASSIGQGWNTEAFF
TRBV12-3/TRBV12-4,CASSSTSGGGSETQYF
TRBV30,CAWSVPTGRDGYTF
TRBV6-4,CASSEKGGTEAFF
TRBV20-1,CSARDGSGAGDTQYF
TRBV18,CASSLAVPGQGDYGYTF
TRBV5-1,CASSVDSLDSPLHF
TRBV19,CASSPEGGEQYF
TRBV5-1,CASSLVGDQPQHF
TRBV21-1,CASSRNKRGGHHEQYF
TRBV6-1,CASSDTGNEKLFF
TRBV7-8,CASSLVAGGQTDTQYF
TRBV5-1,CASSLGEAYEQYF
TRBV7-2,CASSSRQGGLYEQYF
TRBV6-5,CASSYGQGQVSGANVLTF
TRBV7-2,CASSLDLSTDTQYF
TRBV19,CASSSDSNSPLHF
TRBV12-3/TRBV12-4,CASNLAGGITDTQYF
TRBV20-1,CSARITQGAADTQYF
TRBV24-1,CATSLTNDYGYTF
TRBV30,CAWSAPGGSVQPQHF
TRBV10-3,CAIKSWDRVDSPLHF
TRBV27,CASSLRQGSNQPQHF
TRBV12-3/TRBV12-4,CASSFGDSGNTIYF
TRBV2,CASVGRGRRDNSPLHF
TRBV5-4,CASSLDPRAGYTF
TRBV28,CASSPPPGQGGNQPQHF
TRBV6-5,CASIYQGTTPLHF
TRBV27,CASSLYGQGAWSPLHF
TRBV6-1,CASSEYRGQLLEAFF
TRBV30,CAWATGAGEKLFF